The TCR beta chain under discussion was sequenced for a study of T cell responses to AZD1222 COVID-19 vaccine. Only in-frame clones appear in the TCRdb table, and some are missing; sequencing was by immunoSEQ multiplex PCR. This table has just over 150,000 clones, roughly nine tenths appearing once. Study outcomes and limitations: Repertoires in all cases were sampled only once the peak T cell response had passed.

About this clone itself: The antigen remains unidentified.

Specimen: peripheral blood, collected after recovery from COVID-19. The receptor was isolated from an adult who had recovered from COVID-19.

The CDR3 DNA reads TGTGCCAGCAGCCCCCAACAGCTTTCCTCTGGAAACACCATATATTTT. This sequence encodes CASSPQQLSSGNTIYF. This chain uses TRBV3-1 (or the pseudogene TRBV3-2) with TRBJ1-3, with unresolved D. Germline V lookup: CDR1 LGHDT, CDR2 YNNKEL (reference sequence). Trimming left V 4 bases short and J 0 bases short, with 13 bases between. The CDR3 extends over 16 amino acids.